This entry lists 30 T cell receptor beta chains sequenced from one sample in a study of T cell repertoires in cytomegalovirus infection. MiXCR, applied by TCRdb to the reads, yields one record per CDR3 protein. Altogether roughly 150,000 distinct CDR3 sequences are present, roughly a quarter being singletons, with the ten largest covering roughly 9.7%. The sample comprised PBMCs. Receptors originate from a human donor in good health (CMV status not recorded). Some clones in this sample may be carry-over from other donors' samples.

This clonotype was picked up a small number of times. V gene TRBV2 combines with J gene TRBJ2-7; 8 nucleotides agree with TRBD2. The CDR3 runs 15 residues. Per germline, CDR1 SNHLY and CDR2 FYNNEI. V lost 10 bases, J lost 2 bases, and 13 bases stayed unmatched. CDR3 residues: CAIRPEGGRPYEQYF. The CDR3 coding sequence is TGTGCCATCCGACCTGAGGGCGGGAGGCCCTACGAGCAGTACTTC. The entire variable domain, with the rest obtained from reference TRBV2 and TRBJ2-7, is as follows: EPEVTQTPSHQVTQMGQEVILRCVPISNHLYFYWYRQILGQKVEFLVSFYNNEISEKSEIFDDQFSVERPDGSNFTLKIRSTKLEDSAMYFCAIRPEGGRPYEQYFGPGTRLTVT.

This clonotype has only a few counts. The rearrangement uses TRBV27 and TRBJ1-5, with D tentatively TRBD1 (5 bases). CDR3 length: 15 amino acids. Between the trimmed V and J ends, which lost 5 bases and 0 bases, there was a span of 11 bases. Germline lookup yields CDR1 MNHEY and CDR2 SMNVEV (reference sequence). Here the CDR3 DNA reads TGTGCCAGCAGTGCCTTCACAGGTAGCAATCAGCCCCAGCATTTT. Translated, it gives CASSAFTGSNQPQHF.

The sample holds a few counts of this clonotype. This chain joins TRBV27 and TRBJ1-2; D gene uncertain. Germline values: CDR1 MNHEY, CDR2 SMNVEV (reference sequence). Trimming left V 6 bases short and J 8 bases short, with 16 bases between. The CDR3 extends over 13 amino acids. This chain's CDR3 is CASSGTSAGGYTF. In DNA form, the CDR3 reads TGTGCCAGCAGCGGAACTTCCGCGGGGGGCTACACCTTC.

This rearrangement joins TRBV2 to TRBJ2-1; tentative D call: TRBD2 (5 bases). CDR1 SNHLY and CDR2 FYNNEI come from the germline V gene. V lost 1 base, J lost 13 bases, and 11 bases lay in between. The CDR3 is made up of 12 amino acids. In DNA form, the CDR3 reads TGTGCCAGCAGTGAAGGAGGGAAAATTCAGTTCTTC. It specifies CASSEGGKIQFF. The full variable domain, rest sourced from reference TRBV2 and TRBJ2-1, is EPEVTQTPSHQVTQMGQEVILRCVPISNHLYFYWYRQILGQKVEFLVSFYNNEISEKSEIFDDQFSVERPDGSNFTLKIRSTKLEDSAMYFCASSEGGKIQFFGPGTRLTVL.

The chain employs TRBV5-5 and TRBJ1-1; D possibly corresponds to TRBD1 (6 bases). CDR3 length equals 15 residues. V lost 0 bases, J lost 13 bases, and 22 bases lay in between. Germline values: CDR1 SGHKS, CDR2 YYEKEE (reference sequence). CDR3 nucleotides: TGTGCCAGCAGCTTGGAAGTATCACAGGGCATAAGGTATTTCTTT. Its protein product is CASSLEVSQGIRYFF.

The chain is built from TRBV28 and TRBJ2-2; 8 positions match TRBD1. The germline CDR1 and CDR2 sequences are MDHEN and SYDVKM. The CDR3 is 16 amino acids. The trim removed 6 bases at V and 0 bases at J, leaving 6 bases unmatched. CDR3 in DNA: TGTGCCAGCAGCTTCGACAGGGGACCGAACACCGGGGAGCTGTTTTTT. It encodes CASSFDRGPNTGELFF.

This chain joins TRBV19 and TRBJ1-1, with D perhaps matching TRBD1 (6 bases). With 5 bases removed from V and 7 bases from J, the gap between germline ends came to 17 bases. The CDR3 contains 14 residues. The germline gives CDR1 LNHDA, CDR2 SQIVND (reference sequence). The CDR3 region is CASSQPHRVNEAFF. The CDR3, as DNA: TGTGCCAGTAGTCAACCGCACAGGGTCAATGAAGCTTTCTTT.

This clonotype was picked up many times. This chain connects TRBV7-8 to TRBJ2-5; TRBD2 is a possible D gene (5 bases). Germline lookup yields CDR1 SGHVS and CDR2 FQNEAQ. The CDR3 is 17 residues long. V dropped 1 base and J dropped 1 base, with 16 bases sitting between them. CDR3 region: CASSLVPGGSPQETQYF. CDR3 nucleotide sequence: TGTGCCAGCAGCTTAGTGCCCGGAGGTTCTCCCCAAGAGACCCAGTACTTC.

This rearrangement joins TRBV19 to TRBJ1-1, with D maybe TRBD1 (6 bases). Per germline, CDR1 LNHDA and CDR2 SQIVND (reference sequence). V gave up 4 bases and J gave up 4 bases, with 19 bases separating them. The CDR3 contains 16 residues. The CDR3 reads CASSTKRGGGTTEAFF. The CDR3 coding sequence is TGTGCCAGTAGTACCAAGCGGGGAGGGGGAACCACTGAAGCTTTCTTT. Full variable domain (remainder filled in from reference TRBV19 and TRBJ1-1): DGGITQSPKYLFRKEGQNVTLSCEQNLNHDAMYWYRQDPGQGLRLIYYSQIVNDFQKGDIAEGYSVSREKKESFPLTVTSAQKNPTAFYLCASSTKRGGGTTEAFFGQGTRLTVV.

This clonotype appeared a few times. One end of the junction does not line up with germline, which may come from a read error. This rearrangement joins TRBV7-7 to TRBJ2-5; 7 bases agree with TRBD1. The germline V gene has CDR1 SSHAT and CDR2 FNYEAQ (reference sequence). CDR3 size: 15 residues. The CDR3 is CASSPGQLYQETQYF. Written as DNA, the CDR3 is TGTGCTAGCAGCCCGGGACAGCTCTACCAAGAGACCCAGTACTTC.

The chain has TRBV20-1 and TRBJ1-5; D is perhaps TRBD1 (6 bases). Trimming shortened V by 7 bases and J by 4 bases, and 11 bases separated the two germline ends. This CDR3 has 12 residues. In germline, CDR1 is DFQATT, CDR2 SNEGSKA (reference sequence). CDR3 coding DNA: TGCAGTGGAGGACAGTGGAATCAGCCCCAGCATTTT. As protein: CSGGQWNQPQHF.

CDR3 sequence reads: CASSLMTGIPGELFF. CDR3 DNA sequence: TGTGCCAGCAGCTTGATGACAGGGATACCCGGGGAGCTGTTTTTT. The chain is built from TRBV7-2 and TRBJ2-2; 7 bases line up with TRBD1. The germline V gene encodes CDR1 SGHTA and CDR2 FQGNSA. This CDR3 region has 15 residues. Trimming at V came to 3 bases and at J to 6 bases, leaving 7 bases not matched to a gene.

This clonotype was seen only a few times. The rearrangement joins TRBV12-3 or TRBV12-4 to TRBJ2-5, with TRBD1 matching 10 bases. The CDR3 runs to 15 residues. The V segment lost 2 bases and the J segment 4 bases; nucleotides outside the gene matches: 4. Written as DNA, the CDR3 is TGTGCCAGCAGTTTAACGACAGGGGGCGGAGAGACCCAGTACTTC. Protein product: CASSLTTGGGETQYF.

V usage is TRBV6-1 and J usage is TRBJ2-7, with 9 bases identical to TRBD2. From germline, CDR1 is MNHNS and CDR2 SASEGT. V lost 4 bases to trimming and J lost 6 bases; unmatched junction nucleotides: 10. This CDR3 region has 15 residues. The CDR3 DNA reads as TGTGCCAGCAGTGCCAGAGCGGGAGGAGACTCCGAGCAGTACTTC. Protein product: CASSARAGGDSEQYF.

The CDR3: CASSQDVQGVGSKAFF. As DNA, the CDR3 is TGTGCCAGCAGCCAAGATGTGCAGGGGGTCGGATCTAAAGCTTTCTTT. V gene TRBV4-2 combines with J gene TRBJ1-1, with 7 bases identical to TRBD1. J gave up 9 bases and V 0 bases, and 13 bases lay outside the gene matches. The CDR3 consists of 16 residues. CDR1 LGHNA and CDR2 YNFKEQ come from the germline V gene.

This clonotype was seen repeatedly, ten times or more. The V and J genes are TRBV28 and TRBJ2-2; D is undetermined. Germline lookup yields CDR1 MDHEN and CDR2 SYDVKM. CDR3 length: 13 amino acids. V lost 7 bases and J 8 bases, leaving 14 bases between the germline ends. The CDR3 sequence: CASTLSKGGELFF. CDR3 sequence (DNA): TGTGCCAGCACCCTCTCGAAAGGAGGGGAGCTGTTTTTT.

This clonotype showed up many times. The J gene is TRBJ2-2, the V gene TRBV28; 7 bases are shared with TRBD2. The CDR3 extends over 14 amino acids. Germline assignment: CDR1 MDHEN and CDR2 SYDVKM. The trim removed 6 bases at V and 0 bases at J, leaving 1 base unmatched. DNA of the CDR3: TGTGCCAGCAGGGGACTACCGAACACCGGGGAGCTGTTTTTT. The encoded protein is CASRGLPNTGELFF.

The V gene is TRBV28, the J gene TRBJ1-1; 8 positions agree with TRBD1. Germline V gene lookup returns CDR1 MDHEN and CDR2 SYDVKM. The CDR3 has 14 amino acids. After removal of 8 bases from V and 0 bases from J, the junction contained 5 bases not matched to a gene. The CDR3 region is CASGGQGLNTEAFF. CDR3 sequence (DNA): TGTGCCAGCGGAGGACAGGGCCTGAACACTGAAGCTTTCTTT.

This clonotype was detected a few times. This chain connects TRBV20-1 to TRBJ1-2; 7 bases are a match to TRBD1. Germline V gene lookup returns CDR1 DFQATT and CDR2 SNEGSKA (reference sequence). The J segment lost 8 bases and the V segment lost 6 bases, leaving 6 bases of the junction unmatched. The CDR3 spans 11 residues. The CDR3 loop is CSATGVGGYTF. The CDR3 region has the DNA TGCAGTGCCACAGGGGTCGGCGGCTACACCTTC.

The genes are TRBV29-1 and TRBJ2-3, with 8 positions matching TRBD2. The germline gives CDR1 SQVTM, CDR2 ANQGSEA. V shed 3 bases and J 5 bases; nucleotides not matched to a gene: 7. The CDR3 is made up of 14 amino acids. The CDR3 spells CSVDLERGRDTQYF. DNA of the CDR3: TGCAGCGTTGATCTTGAGCGGGGGAGAGATACGCAGTATTTT.

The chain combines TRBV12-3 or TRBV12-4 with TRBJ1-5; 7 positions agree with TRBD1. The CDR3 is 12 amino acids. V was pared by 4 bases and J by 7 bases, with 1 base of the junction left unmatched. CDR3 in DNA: TGTGCCAGCAGTTCGACAGGGCAGCCCCAGCATTTT. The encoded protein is CASSSTGQPQHF.

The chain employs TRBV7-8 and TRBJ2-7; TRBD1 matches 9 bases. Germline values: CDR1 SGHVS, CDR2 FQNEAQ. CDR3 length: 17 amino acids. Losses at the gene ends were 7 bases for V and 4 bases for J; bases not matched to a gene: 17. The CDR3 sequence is CASTNRVSGTGTYEQYF. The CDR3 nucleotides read TGTGCCAGCACCAATAGGGTCTCCGGGACAGGGACATACGAGCAGTACTTC.

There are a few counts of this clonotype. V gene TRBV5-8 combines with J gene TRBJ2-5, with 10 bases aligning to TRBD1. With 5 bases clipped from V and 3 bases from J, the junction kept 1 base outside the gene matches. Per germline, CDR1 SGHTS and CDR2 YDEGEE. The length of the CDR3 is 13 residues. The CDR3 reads CASRGTGEETQYF. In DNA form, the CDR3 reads TGTGCCAGCAGAGGGACAGGGGAAGAGACCCAGTACTTC.

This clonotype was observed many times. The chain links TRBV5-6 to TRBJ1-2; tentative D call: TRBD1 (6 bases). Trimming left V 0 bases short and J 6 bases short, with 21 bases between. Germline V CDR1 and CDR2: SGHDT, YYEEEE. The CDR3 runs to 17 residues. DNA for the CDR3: TGTGCCAGCAGCTTGGAGGGCCTTGACAGGCTGTTCGATGGCTACACCTTC. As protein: CASSLEGLDRLFDGYTF.

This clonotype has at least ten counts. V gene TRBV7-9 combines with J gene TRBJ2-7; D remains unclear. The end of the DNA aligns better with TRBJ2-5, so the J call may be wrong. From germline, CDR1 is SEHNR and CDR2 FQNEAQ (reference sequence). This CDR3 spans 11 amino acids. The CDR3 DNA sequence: TGTGCCAGCAGCTCGACGGGGACCCAGTACTTC. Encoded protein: CASSSTGTQYF.

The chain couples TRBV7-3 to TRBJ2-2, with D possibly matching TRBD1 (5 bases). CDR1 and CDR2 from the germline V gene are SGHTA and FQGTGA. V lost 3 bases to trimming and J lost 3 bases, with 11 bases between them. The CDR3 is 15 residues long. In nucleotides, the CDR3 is TGTGCCAGCAGCTTCGACAGCAGCTACACCGGGGAGCTGTTTTTT. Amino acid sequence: CASSFDSSYTGELFF.

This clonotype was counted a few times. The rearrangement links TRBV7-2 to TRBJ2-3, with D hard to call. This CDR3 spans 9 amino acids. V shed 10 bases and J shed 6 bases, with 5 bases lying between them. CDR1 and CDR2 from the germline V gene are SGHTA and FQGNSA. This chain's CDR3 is CAIGDTQYF. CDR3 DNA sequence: TGTGCCATTGGGGATACGCAGTATTTT.

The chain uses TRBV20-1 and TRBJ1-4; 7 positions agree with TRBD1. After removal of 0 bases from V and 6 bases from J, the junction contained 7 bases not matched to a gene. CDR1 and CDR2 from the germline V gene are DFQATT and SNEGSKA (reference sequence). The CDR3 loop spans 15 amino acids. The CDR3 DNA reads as TGCAGTGCTAGAGATCTCCGGCAGGGGGATGAAAAACTGTTTTTT. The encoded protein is CSARDLRQGDEKLFF.

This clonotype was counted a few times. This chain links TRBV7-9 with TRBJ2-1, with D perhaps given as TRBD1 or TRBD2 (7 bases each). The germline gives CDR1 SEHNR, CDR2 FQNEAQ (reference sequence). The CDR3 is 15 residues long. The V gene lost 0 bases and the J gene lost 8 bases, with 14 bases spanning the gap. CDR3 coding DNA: TGTGCCAGCAGCTTAGCCCCGACAGGGAGGGATGAGCAGTTCTTC. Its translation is CASSLAPTGRDEQFF.

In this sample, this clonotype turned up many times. CDR3 nucleotides: TGCGCCAGCAGCTTGGAGGGACAGCAGTATCAGCCCCAGCATTTT. Residues: CASSLEGQQYQPQHF. This chain links TRBV5-1 with TRBJ1-5, with TRBD1 matching 7 bases. The CDR3 runs 15 residues. Germline CDR1 reads SGHRS; CDR2 reads YFSETQ. Trimming at V came to 0 bases and at J to 5 bases, leaving 5 bases not matched to a gene.